This TCR beta chain was retrieved from a study of vaccination effects on CD4 cells after COVID-19. Cells that had been cultured for 10 days were the source of isolated CD4+ T cells. Nucleocapsid antibodies stayed negative before and after vaccination, showing no earlier SARS-CoV-2 infection. IL-2 medium supplanted half the medium on days 3 and 7. Germline-derived CDR1 and CDR2 are SGHDT and YYEEEE. V lost 1 base to trimming and J lost 2 bases, with 9 bases between them. The CDR3 consists of 14 residues. Assay: immunoSEQ multiplex PCR; the TCRdb copy retains only in-frame clones and omits some. Counted here are approximately 37,000 clones, roughly 79% occurring once; the ten biggest clones make up under 3%. Details on this clone: The antigen remains undetermined.

The origin of this receptor is a human donor who received a COVID-19 vaccine. The chain links TRBV5-6 to TRBJ1-2; D remains unclear. Sequencing was performed on CD4+ T cells from PBMCs cultured without peptide, taken before COVID-19 vaccination. This chain's CDR3 is CASSLILVNYGYTF. The DNA for the CDR3 is TGTGCCAGCAGCTTGATCCTGGTCAACTATGGCTACACCTTC.